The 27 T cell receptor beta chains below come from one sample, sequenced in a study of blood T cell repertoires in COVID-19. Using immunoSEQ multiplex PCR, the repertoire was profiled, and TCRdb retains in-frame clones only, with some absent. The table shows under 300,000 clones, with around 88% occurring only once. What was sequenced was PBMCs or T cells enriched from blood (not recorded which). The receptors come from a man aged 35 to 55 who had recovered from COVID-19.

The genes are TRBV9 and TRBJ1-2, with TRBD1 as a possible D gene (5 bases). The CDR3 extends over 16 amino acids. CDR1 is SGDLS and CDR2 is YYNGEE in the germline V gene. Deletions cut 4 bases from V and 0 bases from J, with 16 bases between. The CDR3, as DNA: TGTGCCAGCAGCCCGGGGGTGGACACAGCTAACTATGGCTACACCTTC. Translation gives CASSPGVDTANYGYTF. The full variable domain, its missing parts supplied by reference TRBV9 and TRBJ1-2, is DSGVTQTPKHLITATGQRVTLRCSPRSGDLSVYWYQQSLDQGLQFLIQYYNGEERAKGNILERFSAQQFPDLHSELNLSSLELGDSALYFCASSPGVDTANYGYTFGSGTRLTVV.

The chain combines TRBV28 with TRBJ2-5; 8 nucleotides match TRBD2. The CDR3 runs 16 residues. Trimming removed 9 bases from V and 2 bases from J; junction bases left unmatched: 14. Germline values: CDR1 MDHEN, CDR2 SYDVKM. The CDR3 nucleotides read TGTGCCAGTCGCATAGCGGGGAGCAGATTTCAAGAGACCCAGTACTTC. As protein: CASRIAGSRFQETQYF. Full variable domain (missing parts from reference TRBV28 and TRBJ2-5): DVKVTQSSRYLVKRTGEKVFLECVQDMDHENMFWYRQDPGLGLRLIYFSYDVKMKEKGDIPEGYSVSREKKERFSLILESASTNQTSMYLCASRIAGSRFQETQYFGPGTRLLVL.

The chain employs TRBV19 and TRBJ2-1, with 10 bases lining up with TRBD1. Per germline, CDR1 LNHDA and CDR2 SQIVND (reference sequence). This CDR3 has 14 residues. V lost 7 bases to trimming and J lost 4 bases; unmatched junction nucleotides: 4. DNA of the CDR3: TGTGCCAGTAAGGGACAGGGGAATTACAATGAGCAGTTCTTC. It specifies CASKGQGNYNEQFF.

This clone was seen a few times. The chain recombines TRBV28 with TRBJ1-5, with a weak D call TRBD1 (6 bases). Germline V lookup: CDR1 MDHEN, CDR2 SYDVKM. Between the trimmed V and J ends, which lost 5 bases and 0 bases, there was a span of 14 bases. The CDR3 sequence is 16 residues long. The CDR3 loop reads CASSPPDRYSNQPQHF. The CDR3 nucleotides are TGTGCCAGCAGTCCCCCAGACAGGTATAGCAATCAGCCCCAGCATTTT.

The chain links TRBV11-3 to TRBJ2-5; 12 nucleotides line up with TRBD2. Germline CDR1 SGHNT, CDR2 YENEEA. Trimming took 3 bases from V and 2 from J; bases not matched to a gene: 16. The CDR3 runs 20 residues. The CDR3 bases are TGTGCCAGCAGCTTCTGGACTAGCGGGGCCTATAGAGGACAACAAGAGACCCAGTACTTC. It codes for CASSFWTSGAYRGQQETQYF.

The CDR3 here is CASSPRLAGGPYEQYF. As DNA, the CDR3 is TGCGCCAGCAGCCCGAGACTAGCGGGGGGCCCCTACGAGCAGTACTTC. The V gene is TRBV4-1, the J gene TRBJ2-7, with TRBD2 matching 13 bases. In germline, CDR1 is MGHRA, CDR2 YSYEKL. The trim removed 4 bases at V and 2 bases at J, leaving 5 bases unmatched. The CDR3 is 16 residues long.

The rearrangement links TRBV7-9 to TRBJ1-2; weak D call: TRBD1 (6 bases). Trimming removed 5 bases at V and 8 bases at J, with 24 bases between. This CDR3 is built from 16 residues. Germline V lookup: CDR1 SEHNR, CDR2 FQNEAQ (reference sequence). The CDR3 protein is CASSQGMVPGMGGYTF. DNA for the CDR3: TGTGCCAGCAGCCAGGGGATGGTCCCCGGGATGGGCGGCTACACCTTC.

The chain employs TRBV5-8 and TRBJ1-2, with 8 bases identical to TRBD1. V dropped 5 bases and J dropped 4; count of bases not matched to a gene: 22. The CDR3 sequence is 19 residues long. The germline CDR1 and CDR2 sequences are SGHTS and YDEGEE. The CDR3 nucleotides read TGTGCCAGCAGTTACCCTGACAGGGGCATCATTCAACTATTCTATGGCTACACCTTC. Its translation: CASSYPDRGIIQLFYGYTF.

CDR3 in DNA: TGTGCCAGCAGCGCCAGACTAGCGTCTCAAGAGACCCAGTACTTC. It translates to CASSARLASQETQYF. The rearrangement links TRBV9 to TRBJ2-5; 8 bases line up with TRBD2. V lost 3 bases and J lost 2; bases outside the gene matches: 6. The CDR3 has 15 residues. CDR1 and CDR2 from the germline V gene are SGDLS and YYNGEE.

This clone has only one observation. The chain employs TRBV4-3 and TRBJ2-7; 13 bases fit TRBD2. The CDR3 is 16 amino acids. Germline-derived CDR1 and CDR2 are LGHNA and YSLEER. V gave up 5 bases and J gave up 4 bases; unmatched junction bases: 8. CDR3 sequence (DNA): TGCGCCAGCAGCACCGGACTAGCGGGAGTAGGGTACGAGCAGTACTTC. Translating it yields CASSTGLAGVGYEQYF.

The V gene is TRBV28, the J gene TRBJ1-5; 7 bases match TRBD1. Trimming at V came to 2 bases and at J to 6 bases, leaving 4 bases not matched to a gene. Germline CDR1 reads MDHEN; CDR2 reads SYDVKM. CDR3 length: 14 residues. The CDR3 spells CASSLRTGAQPQHF. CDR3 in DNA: TGTGCCAGCAGTTTACGGACAGGCGCTCAGCCCCAGCATTTT.

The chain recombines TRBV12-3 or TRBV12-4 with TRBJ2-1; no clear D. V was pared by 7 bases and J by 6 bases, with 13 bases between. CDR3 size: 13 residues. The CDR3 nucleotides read TGTGCCAGCACCTTGGGCCAGATCAATGAGCAGTTCTTC. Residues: CASTLGQINEQFF.

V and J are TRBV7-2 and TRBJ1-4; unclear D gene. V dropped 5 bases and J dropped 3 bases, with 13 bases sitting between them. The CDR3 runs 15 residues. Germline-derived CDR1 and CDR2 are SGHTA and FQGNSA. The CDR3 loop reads CASSTPQQANEKLFF. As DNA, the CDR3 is TGTGCCAGCAGCACGCCACAGCAGGCTAATGAAAAACTGTTTTTT.

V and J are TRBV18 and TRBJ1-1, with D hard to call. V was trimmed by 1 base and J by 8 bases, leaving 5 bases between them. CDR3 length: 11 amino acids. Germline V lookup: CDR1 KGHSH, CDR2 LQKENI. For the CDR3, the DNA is TGTGCCAGCTCACCACAAGCCGAAGCTTTCTTT. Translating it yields CASSPQAEAFF.

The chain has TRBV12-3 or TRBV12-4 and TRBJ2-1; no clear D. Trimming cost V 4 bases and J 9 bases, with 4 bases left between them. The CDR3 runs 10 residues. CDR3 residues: CASSWSEQFF. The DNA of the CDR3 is TGTGCCAGCAGTTGGAGTGAGCAGTTCTTC.

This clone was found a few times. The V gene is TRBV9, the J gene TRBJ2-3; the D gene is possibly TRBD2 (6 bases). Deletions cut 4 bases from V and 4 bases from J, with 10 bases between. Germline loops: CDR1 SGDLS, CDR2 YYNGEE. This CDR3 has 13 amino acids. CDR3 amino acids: CASSSRLADTQYF. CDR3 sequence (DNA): TGTGCCAGCAGCTCCAGACTAGCAGATACGCAGTATTTT.

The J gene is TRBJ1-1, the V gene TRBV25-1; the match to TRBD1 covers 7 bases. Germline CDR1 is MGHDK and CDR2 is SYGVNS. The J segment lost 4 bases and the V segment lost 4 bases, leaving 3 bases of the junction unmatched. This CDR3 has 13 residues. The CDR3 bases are TGTGCCAGCAGTGGACAGGGAGGCACTGAAGCTTTCTTT. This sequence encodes CASSGQGGTEAFF.

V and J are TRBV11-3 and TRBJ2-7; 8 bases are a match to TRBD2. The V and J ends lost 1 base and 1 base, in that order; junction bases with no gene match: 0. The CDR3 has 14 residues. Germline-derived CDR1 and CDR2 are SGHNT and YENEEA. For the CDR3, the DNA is TGTGCCAGCAGCTTAGTAGCGGGGTCCTACGAGCAGTACTTC. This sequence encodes CASSLVAGSYEQYF.

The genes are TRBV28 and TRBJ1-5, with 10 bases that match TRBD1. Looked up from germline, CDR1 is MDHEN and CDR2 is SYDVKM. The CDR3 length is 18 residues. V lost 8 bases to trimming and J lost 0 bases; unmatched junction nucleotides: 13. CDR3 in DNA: TGTGCCAGCGCCGGGACAGGGGCGCAGTTTGTTAGCAATCAGCCCCAGCATTTT. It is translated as CASAGTGAQFVSNQPQHF.

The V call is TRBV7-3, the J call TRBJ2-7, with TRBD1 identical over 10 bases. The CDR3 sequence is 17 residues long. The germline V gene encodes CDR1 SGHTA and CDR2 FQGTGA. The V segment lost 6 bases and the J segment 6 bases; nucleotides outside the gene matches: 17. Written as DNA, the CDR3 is TGTGCCAGCAGTCCGACAGGGGGCCGGGGAGCGGCGGGCGAGCAGTACTTC. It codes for CASSPTGGRGAAGEQYF.

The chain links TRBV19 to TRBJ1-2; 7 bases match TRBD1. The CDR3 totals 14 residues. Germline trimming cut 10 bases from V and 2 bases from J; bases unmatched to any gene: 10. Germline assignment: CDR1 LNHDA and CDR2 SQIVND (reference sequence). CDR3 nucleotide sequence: TGTGCCACCTTGAGGACAGGAGCCAACTATGGCTACACCTTC. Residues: CATLRTGANYGYTF.

The CDR3 protein is CASSDLSGRGLNEQYF. CDR3 in DNA: TGTGCCAGCAGTGATCTGTCTGGCAGGGGGCTCAACGAGCAGTACTTC. The chain employs TRBV6-1 and TRBJ2-7; 8 nucleotides align to TRBD1. CDR1 is MNHNS and CDR2 is SASEGT in the germline V gene. V trimming: 3 bases; J trimming: 5 bases; junction bases outside the gene matches: 12. The CDR3 length is 16 residues.

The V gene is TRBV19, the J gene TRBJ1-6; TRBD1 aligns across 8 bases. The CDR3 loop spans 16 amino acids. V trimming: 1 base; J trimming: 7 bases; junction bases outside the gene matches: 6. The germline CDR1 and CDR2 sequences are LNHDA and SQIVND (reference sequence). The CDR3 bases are TGTGCCAGTAGTATAGTGGGCAGGGGGCGAAATTCACCCCTCCACTTT. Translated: CASSIVGRGRNSPLHF.

The CDR3 sequence: CATRANQGRGNTEAFF. CDR3 coding DNA: TGTGCCACCAGAGCGAACCAGGGGAGGGGGAACACTGAAGCTTTCTTT. The rearrangement joins TRBV19 to TRBJ1-1, with a weak D call TRBD1 (6 bases). There are 16 residues in the CDR3. The ends were cut back, 10 bases at V and 1 base at J, with 22 bases in the middle. The germline CDR1 and CDR2 sequences are LNHDA and SQIVND (reference sequence). The whole variable domain, remainder taken from reference TRBV19 and TRBJ1-1, is DGGITQSPKYLFRKEGQNVTLSCEQNLNHDAMYWYRQDPGQGLRLIYYSQIVNDFQKGDIAEGYSVSREKKESFPLTVTSAQKNPTAFYLCATRANQGRGNTEAFFGQGTRLTVV.

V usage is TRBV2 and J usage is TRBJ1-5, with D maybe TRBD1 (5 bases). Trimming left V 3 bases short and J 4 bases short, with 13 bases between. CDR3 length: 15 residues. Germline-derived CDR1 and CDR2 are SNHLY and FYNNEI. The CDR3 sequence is CASSEDWAGNQPQHF. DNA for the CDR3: TGTGCCAGCAGTGAGGATTGGGCAGGGAATCAGCCCCAGCATTTT.

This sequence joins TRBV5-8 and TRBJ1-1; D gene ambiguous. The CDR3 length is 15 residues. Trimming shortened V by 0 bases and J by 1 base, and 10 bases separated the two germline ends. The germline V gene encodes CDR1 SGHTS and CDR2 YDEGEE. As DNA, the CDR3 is TGTGCCAGCAGCTTGGGTCTGGCTCCGAACACTGAAGCTTTCTTT. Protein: CASSLGLAPNTEAFF.

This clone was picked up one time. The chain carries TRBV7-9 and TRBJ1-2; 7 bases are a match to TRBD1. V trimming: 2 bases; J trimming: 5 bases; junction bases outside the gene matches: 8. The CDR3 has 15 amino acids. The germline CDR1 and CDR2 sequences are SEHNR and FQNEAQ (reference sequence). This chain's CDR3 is CASSLKGALGYGYTF. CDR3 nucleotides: TGTGCCAGCAGCTTAAAGGGGGCCTTAGGGTATGGCTACACCTTC.